What follows are 3 T cell receptor beta chains derived from one specimen sequenced in a study of a mutant IDH1 vaccine in newly diagnosed glioma. These TCRs' antigens remain unknown. Assay used: immunoSEQ multiplex PCR; TCRdb lists only in-frame clones, some missing. The data show about 54,000 clones, around 83% seen once. The time point here: week 47, end of study. Mutant IDH1 20-mer peptide, at 300 ug, made up each vaccine dose, with topical imiquimod. Sequenced material: PBMCs, taken from a glioma patient whose treatment included an IDH1 peptide vaccine. The receptors derive from a woman in her forties or fifties with glioma.

V usage is TRBV29-1 and J usage is TRBJ1-1; no definite D call. The CDR3 is 13 amino acids. Germline values: CDR1 SQVTM, CDR2 ANQGSEA. The V end lost 6 bases, the J end lost 7 bases, and 18 bases lay between the germline ends. CDR3 coding DNA: TGCAGCGTGAGCCCCCACGGGGAGGGTGAAGCTTTCTTT. It specifies CSVSPHGEGEAFF.

This rearrangement joins TRBV25-1 to TRBJ2-1, with D uncertain. CDR1 is MGHDK, CDR2 SYGVNS, per germline. This CDR3 has 15 amino acids. V was shortened by 6 bases and J by 3 bases, with 15 bases between the two germline ends. The DNA for the CDR3 is TGTGCCAGCAGCGTTACCTACCTTGACTACAATGAGCAGTTCTTC. This translates into CASSVTYLDYNEQFF.

This chain's CDR3 is CASSEATGYNEQFF. In nucleotides, the CDR3 is TGTGCCAGCAGTGAAGCAACAGGCTACAATGAGCAGTTCTTC. The chain is built from TRBV6-1 and TRBJ2-1; D might be TRBD1 (5 bases). The germline V gene encodes CDR1 MNHNS and CDR2 SASEGT. This CDR3 contains 14 residues. Trimming removed 0 bases from V and 3 bases from J, with 6 bases in between.